The text below deals with one TCR beta chain. Its antigen is currently not known. It has no much larger one-base neighbor in the sample; base qualities were not kept. The sample is drawn from a study of T cell repertoires in cytomegalovirus infection (dated by TCRdb to between 2019 and 2020). Describing the broader study: The peptide stimulations were aimed at well-studied HLA-B-restricted epitopes as well as recently identified HLA-C-restricted CMV epitopes, whose presentation resists viral immunomodulation. Because public TCR beta signatures pointed to carriage of CMV infection together with the matching HLA type, the HLA type of each donor mattered for the analysis. On the study overall, not on this receptor specifically: Carriers of CMV infection plus the relevant HLA type were discriminated by the cumulative frequency of public TCR beta family members in the study cohort and in an independent roughly 320-donor cohort. The ex vivo response was dominated by HLA-C-restricted CMV-specific TCR beta clonotypes, and the single most frequent clonotype in two of eight donors was supplied by these HLA-C-restricted clonotypes.

Trimming removed 5 bases from V and 5 bases from J, leaving 7 bases between the germline ends. The CDR3 measures 12 amino acids from cysteine to phenylalanine. Left in the record is the CDR3 DNA by itself, 36 bases read in frame from the first base. From the germline V gene, CDR1 is MNHEY and CDR2 is SVGEGT. The treatment or condition label, as the study defines it: in vitro stimulation with specific CMV peptide epitopes to enrich CMV-specific T cells. The listed sequencing device is Illumina HiSeq 1500. TCRdb reprocessed the public reads (quality trimming at Q25 with fastp, clone calling with MiXCR) and kept in-frame beta chains. CDR3 protein duplicates are merged, each entry listing the most common genes and DNA. The sample contains roughly 100,000 distinct CDR3 sequences, roughly two fifths of them found a single time. The ten largest clones take up around 70% of the sample.

The V and J segments used are TRBV6-2 or TRBV6-3 and TRBJ2-1, with the identity of the D gene unclear. This clonotype originated in a human donor in good health (CMV status not recorded). Some clones in this sample may be carry-over from other donors' samples. The specimen comprised CD8+ T cells from cultured PBMCs, sampled from culture after CMV antigen stimulation. The CDR3 region has the sequence CASSQYNNEQFF. The DNA sequence reads TGTGCCAGCAGTCAGTACAACAATGAGCAGTTCTTC.